The 3 T cell receptor beta chains in this list originate from one sample, sequenced in a study of CD8 T cells in ankylosing spondylitis. A single record per CDR3 protein comes from TCRdb applying MiXCR to the 5' RACE reads. This sample carries 250,000 to 300,000 distinct CDR3 sequences, around 20% of them seen once, and the ten largest clones take less than 9.5%. Material: blood, either unsorted or a sorted T cell fraction (not recorded which). Receptor source: a male donor with ankylosing spondylitis or in good health (not recorded which).

A few counts support this clonotype. The chain has TRBV10-3 and TRBJ2-5; the match to TRBD1 covers 7 bases. Germline V gene lookup returns CDR1 ENHRY and CDR2 SYGVKD. The junction had 17 bases not matched to a gene; V was cut back by 10 bases and J by 6 bases. The CDR3 runs to 15 residues. The CDR3 coding sequence is TGTGCCACATCGACAGGGACCCCCTACGAAAAGACCCAGTACTTC. Translated: CATSTGTPYEKTQYF.

In this sample, this clonotype turned up a few times. V and J are TRBV12-3 or TRBV12-4 and TRBJ2-1; 8 bases line up with TRBD2. Trimming cost V 4 bases and J 6 bases; bases outside gene matches: 8. This CDR3 comprises 15 residues. CDR3 DNA sequence: TGTGCCAGCAGTTCACAAAGCGGGGGAAGCAATGAGCAGTTCTTC. Protein product: CASSSQSGGSNEQFF.

A note on this clonotype: Since a much larger clone is just one base distant, this may be a read error. The chain carries TRBV25-1 and TRBJ1-1; D uncertain. Germline assignment: CDR1 MGHDK and CDR2 SYGVNS. The V end lost 4 bases, the J end lost 4 bases, and 10 bases lay between the germline ends. The CDR3 is 13 amino acids. In DNA, the CDR3 is TGTGCCAGCAGTGTTCCAGAGAGCACTGAAGCTTTCTTT. It codes for CASSVPESTEAFF. Together with reference TRBV25-1 and TRBJ1-1, the CDR3 gives the full variable domain: EADIYQTPRYLVIGTGKKITLECSQTMGHDKMYWYQQDPGMELHLIHYSYGVNSTEKGDLSSESTVSRIRTEHFPLTLESARPSHTSQYLCASSVPESTEAFFGQGTRLTVV.